One sample yielded the 21 T cell receptor beta chains listed below, sequenced in a study of vaccination and CD4 T cells after COVID-19. The antigens of these receptors remain unknown. The time point here: late sampling 161 to 241 days after vaccination in a few convalescent patients. Treatment described: roughly ten-day PBMC culture with coronavirus spike peptide pools or control peptides (ViraFEST assay). At the Johns Hopkins FTIC core, DNA taken from cultured CD4+ T cells was sequenced by way of the Oncomine TCR Beta short-read assay. TCRdb processed the PCR reads anew with MiXCR; each CDR3 protein has one entry. Among tens of thousands of distinct CDR3 sequences listed, 30% to 45% were seen once. The material was CD4+ T cells from blood, cultured in vitro, obtained about 7 months after SARS-CoV-2 vaccination. These TCRs come from a human donor who had recovered from COVID-19.

The CDR3 DNA follows: TGTGCCAGTAGTATGGGAGGGGAGGGGCGTTGGGCTTTCTTT. Amino acids: CASSMGGEGRWAFF. The chain carries TRBV19 and TRBJ1-1; D might be TRBD1 (5 bases). This CDR3 region has 14 residues. Trimming removed 3 bases at V and 11 bases at J, with 19 bases between. CDR1 is LNHDA and CDR2 is SQIVND in the germline V gene (reference sequence). The full variable domain, its missing parts supplied by reference TRBV19 and TRBJ1-1, is DGGITQSPKYLFRKEGQNVTLSCEQNLNHDAMYWYRQDPGQGLRLIYYSQIVNDFQKGDIAEGYSVSREKKESFPLTVTSAQKNPTAFYLCASSMGGEGRWAFFGQGTRLTVV.

This clonotype was seen only a few times. This chain links TRBV7-6 with TRBJ2-7, with 7 bases matching TRBD1. The V and J ends lost 4 bases and 5 bases, in that order; junction bases with no gene match: 8. This CDR3 is 14 amino acids long. CDR1 and CDR2 (germline): SGHVS, FNYEAQ. The CDR3: CASSYGQAPHEQYF. The CDR3 DNA reads as TGTGCCAGCAGCTATGGACAGGCTCCCCACGAGCAGTACTTC.

V gene TRBV25-1 combines with J gene TRBJ2-7; 10 positions agree with TRBD1. J was trimmed by 2 bases and V by 3 bases; bases with no gene match: 1. The V gene's germline CDR1 is MGHDK and CDR2 SYGVNS. This CDR3 has 14 amino acids. The CDR3 coding sequence is TGTGCCAGCAGTGAGGGACAGGGGACCTACGAGCAGTACTTC. As protein: CASSEGQGTYEQYF.

The chain uses TRBV29-1 and TRBJ2-5; D is uncertain. V lost 4 bases, J lost 2 bases, and 14 bases lay in between. This CDR3 spans 14 amino acids. Germline CDR1 is SQVTM and CDR2 is ANQGSEA. The CDR3 spells CSVGSNGPQETQYF. In DNA form, the CDR3 reads TGCAGCGTTGGAAGCAATGGACCACAAGAGACCCAGTACTTC.

The gene calls are TRBV29-1 and TRBJ2-3; TRBD2 aligns across 8 bases. The V and J ends lost 7 bases and 2 bases, in that order; junction bases with no gene match: 11. This CDR3 is built from 15 residues. CDR1 is SQVTM and CDR2 is ANQGSEA in the germline V gene. For the CDR3, the DNA is TGCAGCGCCATAGCGGGATCCGGATCCACAGATACGCAGTATTTT. Protein sequence: CSAIAGSGSTDTQYF.

V and J are TRBV4-2 and TRBJ2-5, with 8 bases lining up with TRBD2. This CDR3 contains 15 residues. Germline CDR1 LGHNA, CDR2 YNFKEQ. J was trimmed by 3 bases and V by 4 bases; bases with no gene match: 7. The DNA of the CDR3 is TGTGCCAGCAGCCCGCGGGAGGTTGGGGAAGAGACCCAGTACTTC. Translated, it gives CASSPREVGEETQYF.

This chain uses TRBV15 with TRBJ1-1; perhaps TRBD1 as D (5 bases). Germline V CDR1 and CDR2: LNHNV, YYDKDF (reference sequence). Deletions cut 0 bases from V and 6 bases from J, with 14 bases between. The CDR3 is 15 amino acids. This CDR3 reads CATSRDYQGMPEAFF. The CDR3 bases are TGTGCCACCAGCAGAGATTACCAGGGTATGCCTGAAGCTTTCTTT.

The rearrangement uses TRBV15 and TRBJ2-2, with 14 bases matching TRBD2. J gave up 5 bases and V 1 base, and 12 bases lay outside the gene matches. CDR1 is LNHNV and CDR2 is YYDKDF in the germline V gene (reference sequence). The CDR3 is 20 residues long. The CDR3 DNA follows: TGTGCCACCAGCAGAGGATTTCGGACTAGCGGGAGGACGGCGACCGGGGAGCTGTTTTTT. Its protein product is CATSRGFRTSGRTATGELFF.

The chain recombines TRBV20-1 with TRBJ2-3, with D unresolved. The germline V gene has CDR1 DFQATT and CDR2 SNEGSKA (reference sequence). The CDR3 has 10 amino acids. V was clipped by 6 bases and J by 5 bases, with 6 bases between them. The CDR3 sequence: CSAHRDTQYF. Here the CDR3 DNA reads TGCAGTGCCCATAGAGATACGCAGTATTTT.

This chain links TRBV20-1 with TRBJ2-7; TRBD2 might be the D (5 bases). V was pared by 2 bases and J by 4 bases, with 21 bases between. This CDR3 region has 16 residues. Germline assignment: CDR1 DFQATT and CDR2 SNEGSKA (reference sequence). The DNA for the CDR3 is TGCAGTGCTAGAAACTTGAGGCGGGCCCTTCATTACGAGCAGTACTTC. Translated, it gives CSARNLRRALHYEQYF.

CDR3 DNA: TGTGCCATCAGTGGTTTAGCAGGAGATACGCAGTATTTT. This translates into CAISGLAGDTQYF. This sequence joins TRBV10-3 and TRBJ2-3, with unresolved D. CDR1 and CDR2 (germline): ENHRY, SYGVKD. V lost 4 bases, J lost 5 bases, and 10 bases lay in between. This CDR3 is built from 13 residues.

This clonotype occurred once. The CDR3 here is CASSFRGRDPWRGGPKETQYF. The CDR3 DNA reads TGTGCCAGCAGTTTCCGCGGCCGGGACCCCTGGCGTGGTGGACCTAAAGAGACCCAGTACTTC. The V call is TRBV28, the J call TRBJ2-5; tentatively, D is TRBD1 or TRBD2 (5 bases each). In germline, CDR1 is MDHEN, CDR2 SYDVKM. This CDR3 comprises 21 residues. The V gene lost 3 bases and the J gene lost 3 bases, with 32 bases spanning the gap.

The chain uses TRBV7-9 and TRBJ2-2; TRBD2 aligns across 8 bases. With 5 bases clipped from V and 2 bases from J, the junction kept 4 bases outside the gene matches. Germline CDR1 and CDR2: SEHNR and FQNEAQ (reference sequence). The CDR3 covers 15 residues. This CDR3 reads CASSRSGINTGELFF. The DNA for the CDR3 is TGTGCCAGCAGCCGTAGCGGGATCAACACCGGGGAGCTGTTTTTT. Complete variable domain (other parts from reference TRBV7-9 and TRBJ2-2): DTGVSQNPRHKITKRGQNVTFRCDPISEHNRLYWYRQTLGQGPEFLTYFQNEAQLEKSRLLSDRFSAERPKGSFSTLEIQRTEQGDSAMYLCASSRSGINTGELFFGEGSRLTVL.

The CDR3 sequence: CASGGFRRDEQYF. The CDR3 nucleotides read TGTGCCAGCGGGGGATTTAGAAGAGACGAGCAGTACTTC. This chain links TRBV28 with TRBJ2-7; D assignment may be TRBD1 or TRBD2 (5 bases each). Germline V gives CDR1 MDHEN, CDR2 SYDVKM. Trimming took off 8 bases at V and 5 bases at J, with 16 bases between the two ends. CDR3 length: 13 residues.

The chain links TRBV7-2 to TRBJ2-5; 15 bases are a match to TRBD2. V lost 5 bases, J lost 5 bases, and 12 bases stayed unmatched. In germline, CDR1 is SGHTA, CDR2 FQGNSA. The CDR3 spans 18 residues. For the CDR3, the DNA is TGTGCCAGCAGCCGGGGACTAGCGGGAGGAGGGATGTGGGAGACCCAGTACTTC. Protein: CASSRGLAGGGMWETQYF.

This clonotype came up a few times. J is TRBJ2-5 and V is TRBV7-7; D ambiguous. Germline CDR1 and CDR2: SSHAT and FNYEAQ (reference sequence). This CDR3 is 15 amino acids long. Trimming pared 2 bases from V and 1 base from J, leaving 11 bases between. This CDR3 is CASSLRSGPQETQYF. The CDR3 nucleotides are TGTGCCAGCAGCTTAAGGTCGGGCCCCCAAGAGACCCAGTACTTC. Complete variable domain (other parts from reference TRBV7-7 and TRBJ2-5): GAGVSQSPRYKVTKRGQDVTLRCDPISSHATLYWYQQALGQGPEFLTYFNYEAQPDKSGLPSDRFSAERPEGSISTLTIQRTEQRDSAMYRCASSLRSGPQETQYFGPGTRLLVL.

This clonotype was counted only a few times. The chain is built from TRBV20-1 and TRBJ1-5; the D gene is possibly TRBD1 (6 bases). V lost 1 base to trimming and J lost 5 bases, with 12 bases between them. The CDR3 extends over 14 amino acids. Germline V gives CDR1 DFQATT, CDR2 SNEGSKA (reference sequence). The DNA of the CDR3 is TGCAGTGCTAGAGGGGGGGCAGGGGATCAGCCCCAGCATTTT. Translating gives CSARGGAGDQPQHF.

This clonotype was detected only a few times. The V and J genes are TRBV24-1 and TRBJ1-5, with D unresolved. V lost 10 bases and J lost 2, with 17 bases in between. The germline V gene encodes CDR1 KGHDR and CDR2 SFDVKD. The CDR3 runs 15 residues. This chain's CDR3 is CATGGPGHGNQPQHF. DNA for the CDR3: TGTGCCACGGGAGGACCAGGTCATGGCAATCAGCCCCAGCATTTT.

This clonotype appeared a few times. The chain has TRBV25-1 and TRBJ2-5, with TRBD2 identical over 10 bases. The CDR3 has 14 residues. V trimming: 7 bases; J trimming: 4 bases; junction bases outside the gene matches: 6. Germline lookup yields CDR1 MGHDK and CDR2 SYGVNS. The CDR3 DNA reads TGTGCCAGCATAACTAGCGGGATGGGAGAGACCCAGTACTTC. Its protein is CASITSGMGETQYF.

CDR3 DNA: TGTGCCAGCAGCTTAGGGGCACAATCGGGAGTTTATGAGCAGTTCTTC. Protein: CASSLGAQSGVYEQFF. The V call is TRBV7-2, the J call TRBJ2-1; D is perhaps TRBD2 (6 bases). The CDR3 length is 16 residues. The germline V and J ends were trimmed by 1 base and 8 bases, with 18 bases remaining between them. Germline V CDR1 and CDR2: SGHTA, FQGNSA. The whole variable domain, filled in from reference TRBV7-2 and TRBJ2-1, reads GAGVSQSPSNKVTEKGKDVELRCDPISGHTALYWYRQSLGQGLEFLIYFQGNSAPDKSGLPSDRFSAERTGGSVSTLTIQRTQQEDSAVYLCASSLGAQSGVYEQFFGPGTRLTVL.

This clonotype has a handful of counts. The V call is TRBV6-5, the J call TRBJ2-5; D is perhaps TRBD1 (6 bases). The CDR3 covers 15 residues. The germline gives CDR1 MNHEY, CDR2 SVGAGI. V lost 2 bases, J lost 5 bases, and 15 bases lay in between. The CDR3 nucleotides read TGTGCCAGCAGTTACCACAGGGCGGGTAGGGAGACCCAGTACTTC. Translation gives CASSYHRAGRETQYF.